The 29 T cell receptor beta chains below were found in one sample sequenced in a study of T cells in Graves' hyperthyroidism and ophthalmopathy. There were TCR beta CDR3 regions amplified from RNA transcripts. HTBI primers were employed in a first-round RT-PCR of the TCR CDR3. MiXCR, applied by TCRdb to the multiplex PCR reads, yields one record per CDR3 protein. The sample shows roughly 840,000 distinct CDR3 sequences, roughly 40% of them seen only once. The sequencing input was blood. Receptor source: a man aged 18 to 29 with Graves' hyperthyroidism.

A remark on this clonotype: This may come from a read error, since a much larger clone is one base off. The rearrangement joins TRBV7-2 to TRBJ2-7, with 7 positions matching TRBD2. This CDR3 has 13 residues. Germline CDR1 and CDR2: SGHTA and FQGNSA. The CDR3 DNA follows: TGTGCCGGCAGCTTAGGGAGGGGACACGAGCAGTACTTC. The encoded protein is CAGSLGRGHEQYF. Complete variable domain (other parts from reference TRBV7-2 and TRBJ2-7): GAGVSQSPSNKVTEKGKDVELRCDPISGHTALYWYRQSLGQGLEFLIYFQGNSAPDKSGLPSDRFSAERTGGSVSTLTIQRTQQEDSAVYLCAGSLGRGHEQYFGPGTRLTVT.

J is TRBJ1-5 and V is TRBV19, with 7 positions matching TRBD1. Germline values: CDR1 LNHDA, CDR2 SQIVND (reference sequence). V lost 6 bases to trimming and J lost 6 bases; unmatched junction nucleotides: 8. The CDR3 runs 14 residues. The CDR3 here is CASSGGQGVQPQHF. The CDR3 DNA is TGTGCCAGTAGCGGTGGGCAGGGGGTTCAGCCCCAGCATTTT.

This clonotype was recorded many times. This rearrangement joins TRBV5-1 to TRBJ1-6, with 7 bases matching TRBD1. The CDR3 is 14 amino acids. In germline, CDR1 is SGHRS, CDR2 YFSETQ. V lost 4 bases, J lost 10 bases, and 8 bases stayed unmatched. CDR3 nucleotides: TGCGCCAGCAGCCCCGGACAGGAACGGTCACCCCTCCACTTT. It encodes CASSPGQERSPLHF. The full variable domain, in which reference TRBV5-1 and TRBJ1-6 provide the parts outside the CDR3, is KAGVTQTPRYLIKTRGQQVTLSCSPISGHRSVSWYQQTPGQGLQFLFEYFSETQRNKGNFPGRFSGRQFSNSRSEMNVSTLELGDSALYLCASSPGQERSPLHFGNGTRLTVT.

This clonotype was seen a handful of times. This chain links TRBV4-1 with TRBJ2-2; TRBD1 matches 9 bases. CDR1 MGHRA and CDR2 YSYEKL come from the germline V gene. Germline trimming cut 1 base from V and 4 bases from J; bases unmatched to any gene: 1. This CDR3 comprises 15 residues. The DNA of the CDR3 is TGCGCCAGCAGCCAAGGGGACAGGGCCACCGGGGAGCTGTTTTTT. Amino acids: CASSQGDRATGELFF.

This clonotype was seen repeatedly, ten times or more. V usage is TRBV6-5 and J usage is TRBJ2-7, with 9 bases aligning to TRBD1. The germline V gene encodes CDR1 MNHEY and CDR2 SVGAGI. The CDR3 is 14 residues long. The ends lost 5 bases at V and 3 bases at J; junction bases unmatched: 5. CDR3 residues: CASSPGTGHYEQYF. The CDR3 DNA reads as TGTGCCAGCAGTCCCGGGACAGGGCACTACGAGCAGTACTTC.

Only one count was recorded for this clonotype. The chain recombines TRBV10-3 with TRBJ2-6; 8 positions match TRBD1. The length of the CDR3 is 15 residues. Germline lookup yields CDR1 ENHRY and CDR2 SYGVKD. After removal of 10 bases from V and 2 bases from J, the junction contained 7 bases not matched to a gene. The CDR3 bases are TGTGCCACAAATATGGGACAGGCTGGGGCCAACGTCCTGACTTTC. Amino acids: CATNMGQAGANVLTF.

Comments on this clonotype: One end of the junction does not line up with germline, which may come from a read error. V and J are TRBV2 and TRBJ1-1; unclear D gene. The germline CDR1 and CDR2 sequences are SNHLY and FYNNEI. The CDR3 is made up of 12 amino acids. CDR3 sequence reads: CAGSFSGAEAFF. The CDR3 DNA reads TGTGCCGGCAGTTTTTCCGGGGCTGAAGCTTTCTTT.

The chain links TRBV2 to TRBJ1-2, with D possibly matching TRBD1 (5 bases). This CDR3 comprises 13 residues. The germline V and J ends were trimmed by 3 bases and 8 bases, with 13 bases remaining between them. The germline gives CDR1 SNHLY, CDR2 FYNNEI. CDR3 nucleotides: TGTGCCAGCAGTGAGCAGGGACTAGGCGGCTACACCTTC. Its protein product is CASSEQGLGGYTF.

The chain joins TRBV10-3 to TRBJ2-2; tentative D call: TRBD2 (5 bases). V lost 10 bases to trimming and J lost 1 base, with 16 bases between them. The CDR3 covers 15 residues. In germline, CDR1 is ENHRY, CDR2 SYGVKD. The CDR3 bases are TGTGCCAGCAGACGGCGGACTGAGAACACCGGGGAGCTGTTTTTT. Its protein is CASRRRTENTGELFF.

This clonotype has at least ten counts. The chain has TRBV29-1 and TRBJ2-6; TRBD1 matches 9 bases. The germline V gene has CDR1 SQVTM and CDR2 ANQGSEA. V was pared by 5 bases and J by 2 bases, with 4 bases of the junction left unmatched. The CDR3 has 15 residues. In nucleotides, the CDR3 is TGCAGCGTTTCCGGGACAGGGACTGGGGCCAACGTCCTGACTTTC. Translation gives CSVSGTGTGANVLTF.

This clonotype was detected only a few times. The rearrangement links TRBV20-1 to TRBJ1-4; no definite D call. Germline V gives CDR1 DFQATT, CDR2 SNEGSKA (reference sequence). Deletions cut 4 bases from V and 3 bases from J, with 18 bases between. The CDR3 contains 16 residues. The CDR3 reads CSAIQENRGANEKLFF. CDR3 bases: TGCAGTGCTATCCAAGAGAATCGTGGGGCTAATGAAAAACTGTTTTTT.

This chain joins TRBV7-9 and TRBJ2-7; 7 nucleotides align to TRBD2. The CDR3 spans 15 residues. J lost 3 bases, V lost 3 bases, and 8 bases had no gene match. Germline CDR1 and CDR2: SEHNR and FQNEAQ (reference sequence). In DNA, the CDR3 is TGTGCCAGCAGCTTTTGGGGGGGAGGGAGCTACGAGCAGTACTTC. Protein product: CASSFWGGGSYEQYF.

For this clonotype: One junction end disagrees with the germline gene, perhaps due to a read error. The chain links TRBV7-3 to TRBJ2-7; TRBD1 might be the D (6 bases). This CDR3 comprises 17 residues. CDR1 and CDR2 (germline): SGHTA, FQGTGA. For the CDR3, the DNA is TGCGCCAGCAGCCAAGCCTCGAGCAGGGGAAGCTCCTACGAGCAGTACTTC. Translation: CASSQASSRGSSYEQYF.

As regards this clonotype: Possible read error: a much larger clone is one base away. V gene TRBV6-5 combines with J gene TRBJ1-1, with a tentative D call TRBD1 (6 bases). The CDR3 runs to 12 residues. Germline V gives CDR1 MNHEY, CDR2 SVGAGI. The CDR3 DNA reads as TGTGCCATCAGTTACGGAGGGGGTGAAGCTTTCTTT. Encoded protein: CAISYGGGEAFF.

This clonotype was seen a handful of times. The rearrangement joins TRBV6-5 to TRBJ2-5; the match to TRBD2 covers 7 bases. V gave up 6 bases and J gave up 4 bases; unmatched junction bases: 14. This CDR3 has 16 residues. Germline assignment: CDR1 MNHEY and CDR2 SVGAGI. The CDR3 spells CASSQDTRDYTETQYF. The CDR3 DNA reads TGTGCCAGCAGCCAAGATACGAGGGACTACACAGAGACCCAGTACTTC.

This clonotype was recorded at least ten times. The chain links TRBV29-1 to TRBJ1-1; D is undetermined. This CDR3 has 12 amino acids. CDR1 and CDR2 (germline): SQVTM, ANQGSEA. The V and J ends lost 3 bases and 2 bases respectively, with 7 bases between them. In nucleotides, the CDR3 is TGCAGCGTTGATGACGGAAACACTGAAGCTTTCTTT. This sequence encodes CSVDDGNTEAFF.

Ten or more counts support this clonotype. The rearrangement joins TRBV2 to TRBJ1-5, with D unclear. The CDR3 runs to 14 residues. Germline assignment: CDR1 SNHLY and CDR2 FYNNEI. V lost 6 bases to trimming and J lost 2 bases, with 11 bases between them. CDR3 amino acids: CASSVLGRNQPQHF. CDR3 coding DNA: TGTGCCAGCAGCGTGCTAGGGCGCAATCAGCCCCAGCATTTT.

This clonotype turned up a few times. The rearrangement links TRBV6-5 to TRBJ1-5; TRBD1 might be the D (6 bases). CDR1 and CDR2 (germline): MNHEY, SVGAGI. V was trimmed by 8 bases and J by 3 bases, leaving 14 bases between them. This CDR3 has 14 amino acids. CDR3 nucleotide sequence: TGTGCCAGCCTCGATGGGGGGCCCAATCAGCCCCAGCATTTT. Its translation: CASLDGGPNQPQHF.

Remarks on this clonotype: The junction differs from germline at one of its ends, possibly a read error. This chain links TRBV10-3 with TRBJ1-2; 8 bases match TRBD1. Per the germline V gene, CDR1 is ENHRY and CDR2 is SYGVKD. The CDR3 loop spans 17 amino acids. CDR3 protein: CASSYGNVGQDTYGYTF. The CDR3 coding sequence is TGTGCCAGCAGTTACGGCAATGTGGGACAGGACACCTATGGCTACACCTTC.

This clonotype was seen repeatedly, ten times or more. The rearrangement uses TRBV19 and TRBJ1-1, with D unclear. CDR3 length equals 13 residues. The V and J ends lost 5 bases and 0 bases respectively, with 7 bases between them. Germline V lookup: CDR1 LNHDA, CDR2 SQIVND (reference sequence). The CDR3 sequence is CASSGKMNTEAFF. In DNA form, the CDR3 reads TGTGCCAGTAGTGGCAAGATGAACACTGAAGCTTTCTTT. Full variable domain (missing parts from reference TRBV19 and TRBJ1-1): DGGITQSPKYLFRKEGQNVTLSCEQNLNHDAMYWYRQDPGQGLRLIYYSQIVNDFQKGDIAEGYSVSREKKESFPLTVTSAQKNPTAFYLCASSGKMNTEAFFGQGTRLTVV.

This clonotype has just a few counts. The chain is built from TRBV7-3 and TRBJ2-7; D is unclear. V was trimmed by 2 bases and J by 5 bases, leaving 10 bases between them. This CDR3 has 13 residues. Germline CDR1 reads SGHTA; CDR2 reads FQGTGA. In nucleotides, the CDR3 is TGTGCCAGCAGCTTATCCCCGACCGACGAGCAGTACTTC. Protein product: CASSLSPTDEQYF. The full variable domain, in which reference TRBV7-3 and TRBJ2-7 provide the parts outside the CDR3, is GAGVSQTPSNKVTEKGKYVELRCDPISGHTALYWYRQSLGQGPEFLIYFQGTGAADDSGLPNDRFFAVRPEGSVSTLKIQRTERGDSAVYLCASSLSPTDEQYFGPGTRLTVT.

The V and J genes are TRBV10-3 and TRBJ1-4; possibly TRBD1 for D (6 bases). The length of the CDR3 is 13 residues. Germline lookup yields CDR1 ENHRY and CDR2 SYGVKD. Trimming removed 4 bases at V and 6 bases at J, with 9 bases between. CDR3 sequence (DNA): TGTGCCATCAGTGGGGGGCGGGATGAAAAACTGTTTTTT. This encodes CAISGGRDEKLFF.

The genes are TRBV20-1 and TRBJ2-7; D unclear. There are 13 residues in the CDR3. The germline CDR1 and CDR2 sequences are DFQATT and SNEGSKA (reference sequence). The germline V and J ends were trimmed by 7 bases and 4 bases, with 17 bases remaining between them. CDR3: CSDSLLGRYEQYF. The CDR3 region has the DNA TGCAGTGACTCGCTCCTCGGACGGTACGAGCAGTACTTC.

The CDR3 region is CSVWGAYSEAFF. DNA for the CDR3: TGCAGCGTCTGGGGGGCCTACTCTGAAGCTTTCTTT. The rearrangement uses TRBV29-1 and TRBJ1-1, with a weak D call TRBD1 (6 bases). The CDR3 has 12 amino acids. The V end lost 6 bases, the J end lost 6 bases, and 14 bases lay between the germline ends. CDR1 and CDR2 (germline): SQVTM, ANQGSEA.

CDR3 sequence: CASSYSKVPSGNTIYF. CDR3 sequence (DNA): TGTGCCAGCAGTTACTCGAAGGTACCCTCTGGAAACACCATATATTTT. V is TRBV6-5 and J is TRBJ1-3; D gene unclear. Trimming shortened V by 0 bases and J by 0 bases, and 9 bases separated the two germline ends. Germline CDR1 is MNHEY and CDR2 is SVGAGI. This CDR3 region has 16 residues.

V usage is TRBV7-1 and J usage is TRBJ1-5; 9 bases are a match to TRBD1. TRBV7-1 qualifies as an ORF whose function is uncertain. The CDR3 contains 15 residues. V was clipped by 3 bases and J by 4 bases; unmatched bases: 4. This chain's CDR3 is CASSSQGQGNQPQHF. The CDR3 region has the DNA TGTGCCAGCAGCTCCCAGGGACAGGGAAATCAGCCCCAGCATTTT.

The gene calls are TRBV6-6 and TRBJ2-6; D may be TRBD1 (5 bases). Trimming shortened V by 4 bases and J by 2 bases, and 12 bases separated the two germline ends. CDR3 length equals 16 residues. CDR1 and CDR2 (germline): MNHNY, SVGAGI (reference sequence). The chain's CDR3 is CASSSGTGAGANVLTF. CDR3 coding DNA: TGTGCCAGCAGTTCCGGAACAGGTGCTGGGGCCAACGTCCTGACTTTC.

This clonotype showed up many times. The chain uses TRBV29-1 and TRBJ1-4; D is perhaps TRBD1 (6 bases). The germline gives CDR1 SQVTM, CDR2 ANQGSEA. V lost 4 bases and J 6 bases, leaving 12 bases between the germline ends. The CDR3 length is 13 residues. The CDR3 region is CSVVVRGHEKLFF. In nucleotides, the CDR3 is TGCAGCGTTGTCGTCAGGGGCCATGAAAAACTGTTTTTT.

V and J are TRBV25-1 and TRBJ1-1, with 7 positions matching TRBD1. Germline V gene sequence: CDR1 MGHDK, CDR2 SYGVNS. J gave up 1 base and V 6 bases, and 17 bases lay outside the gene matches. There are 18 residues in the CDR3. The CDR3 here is CASSSHQGGTPTNTEAFF. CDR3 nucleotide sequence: TGTGCCAGCAGCTCCCACCAGGGGGGTACCCCCACGAACACTGAAGCTTTCTTT.